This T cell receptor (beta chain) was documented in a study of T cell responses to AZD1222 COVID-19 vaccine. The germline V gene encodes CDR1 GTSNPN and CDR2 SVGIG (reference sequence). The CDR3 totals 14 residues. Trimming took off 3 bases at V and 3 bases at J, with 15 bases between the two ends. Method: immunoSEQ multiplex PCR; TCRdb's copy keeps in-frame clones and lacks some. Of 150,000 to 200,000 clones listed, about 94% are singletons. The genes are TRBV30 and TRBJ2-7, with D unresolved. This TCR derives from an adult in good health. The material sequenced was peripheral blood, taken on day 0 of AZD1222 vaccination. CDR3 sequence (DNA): TGTGCCTGGAGCAGCCGGACGGAAATCTACGAGCAGTACTTC. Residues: CAWSSRTEIYEQYF.